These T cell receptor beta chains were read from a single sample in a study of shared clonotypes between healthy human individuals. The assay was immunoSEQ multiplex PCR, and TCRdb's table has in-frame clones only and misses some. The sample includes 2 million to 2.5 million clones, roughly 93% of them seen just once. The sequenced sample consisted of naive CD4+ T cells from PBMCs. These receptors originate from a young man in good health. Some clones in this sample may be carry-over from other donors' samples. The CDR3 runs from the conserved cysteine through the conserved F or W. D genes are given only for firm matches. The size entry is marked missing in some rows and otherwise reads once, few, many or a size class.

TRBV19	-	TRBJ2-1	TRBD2	CASNQREGRREQFF	TGTGCCAGTAACCAGCGGGAGGGCCGCCGTGAGCAGTTCTTC
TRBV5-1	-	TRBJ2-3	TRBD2	CASSLAGPSGRDTQYF	TGCGCCAGCAGCTTGGCCGGGCCTAGCGGGAGAGATACGCAGTATTTT
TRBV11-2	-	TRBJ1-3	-	CASSQQAGTGNTIYF	TGTGCCAGCAGCCAACAGGCCGGCACTGGAAACACCATATATTTT
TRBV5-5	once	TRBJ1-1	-	CASSSSVPLGRAFF	TGTGCCAGCAGCTCATCTGTCCCGTTAGGTCGGGCTTTCTTT
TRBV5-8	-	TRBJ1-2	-	CASSLVREDGYTF	TGTGCCAGCAGCTTGGTGAGGGAAGATGGCTACACCTTC
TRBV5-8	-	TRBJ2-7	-	CASSWALYYEQYF	TGTGCCAGCAGCTGGGCCTTGTATTACGAGCAGTACTTC
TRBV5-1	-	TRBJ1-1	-	CASSARLDQGYTEAFF	TGCGCCAGCAGCGCCCGTTTGGATCAGGGATACACTGAAGCTTTCTTT
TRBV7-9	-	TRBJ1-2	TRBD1	CASSPRTGSGYTF	TGTGCCAGCAGCCCCCGGACAGGGTCTGGCTACACCTTC
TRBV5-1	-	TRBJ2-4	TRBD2	CASSSWTSGAKNIQYF	TGCGCCAGCAGCTCCTGGACTAGCGGGGCCAAAAACATTCAGTACTTC
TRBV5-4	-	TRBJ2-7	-	CASSPVRGSYEQYF	TGTGCCAGCAGCCCGGTACGGGGGTCCTACGAGCAGTACTTC
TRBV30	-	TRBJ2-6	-	CAWSVLSSGANVLTF	TGTGCCTGGAGTGTATTAAGCTCTGGGGCCAACGTCCTGACTTTC
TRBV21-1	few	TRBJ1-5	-	CASSYRTGTHGSNQPQHF	TGTGCCAGCAGCTACCGGACAGGGACCCACGGGAGCAATCAGCCCCAGCATTTT
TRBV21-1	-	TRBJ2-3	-	CAYRPRQRETDTQYF	TGTGCTTATAGACCCCGGCAGCGGGAGACAGATACGCAGTATTTT
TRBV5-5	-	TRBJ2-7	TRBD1	CASSWTGSPAYEQYF	TGTGCCAGCAGCTGGACAGGGTCACCTGCCTACGAGCAGTACTTC
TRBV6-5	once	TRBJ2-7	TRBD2	CASSISAGGPYEQYF	TGTGCCAGCAGTATTAGCGCGGGAGGGCCCTACGAGCAGTACTTC
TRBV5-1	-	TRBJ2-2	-	CASSRMGATTGELFF	TGCGCCAGCAGCCGAATGGGGGCCACCACCGGGGAGCTGTTTTTT
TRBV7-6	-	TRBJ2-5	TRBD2	CASSFGLAGGLETQYF	TGTGCCAGCAGTTTTGGACTAGCGGGAGGTCTGGAGACCCAGTACTTC
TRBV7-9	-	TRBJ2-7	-	CASSRGVSYEQYF	TGTGCCAGCAGTAGGGGGGTCTCCTACGAGCAGTACTTC
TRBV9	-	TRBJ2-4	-	CASSEALNPNIQYF	TGTGCCAGCAGTGAGGCCTTAAATCCCAACATTCAGTACTTC
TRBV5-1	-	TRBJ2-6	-	CASSTLVGSGANVLTF	TGCGCCAGCAGCACCCTGGTGGGTTCTGGGGCCAACGTCCTGACTTTC
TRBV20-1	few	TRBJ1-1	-	CSAKEEEGAFF	TGCAGTGCTAAGGAGGAGGAAGGCGCTTTCTTT
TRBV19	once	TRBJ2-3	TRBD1	CASRGQGITDTQYF	TGTGCCAGTAGGGGACAGGGGATCACAGATACGCAGTATTTT
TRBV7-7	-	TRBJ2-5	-	CASSFEITQIQETQYF	TGTGCCAGCAGCTTTGAGATCACCCAGATTCAAGAGACCCAGTACTTC
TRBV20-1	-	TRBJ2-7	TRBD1	CSARGDREQYF	TGCAGTGCTAGAGGGGACAGGGAGCAGTACTTC
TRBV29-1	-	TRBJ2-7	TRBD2	CSVQRASGRSYEQYF	TGCAGCGTCCAAAGGGCTAGCGGGAGATCCTACGAGCAGTACTTC
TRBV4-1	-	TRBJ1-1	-	CASSRLMGNTEAFF	TGCGCCAGCAGCCGTCTTATGGGGAACACTGAAGCTTTCTTT
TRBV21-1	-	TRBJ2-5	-	CASRHRDSIQETQYF	TGTGCCAGCAGACACCGGGACAGCATTCAAGAGACCCAGTACTTC
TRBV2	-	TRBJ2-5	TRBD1	CASSRRTGGETQYF	TGTGCCAGCAGTAGGCGGACAGGCGGAGAGACCCAGTACTTC
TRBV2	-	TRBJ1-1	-	CASSGRSDTEAFF	TGTGCCAGCAGTGGCCGGTCGGACACTGAAGCTTTCTTT
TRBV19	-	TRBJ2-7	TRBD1	CASSHIRQGAYEQYF	TGTGCCAGTAGCCACATTCGACAGGGGGCGTACGAGCAGTACTTC
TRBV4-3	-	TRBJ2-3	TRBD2	CASSPLLLSGRNTDTQYF	TGCGCCAGCAGCCCTTTGTTACTTAGCGGGAGAAACACAGATACGCAGTATTTT
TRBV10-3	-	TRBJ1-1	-	CAIRDRRVNTEAFF	TGTGCCATCAGAGACAGGCGAGTGAACACTGAAGCTTTCTTT
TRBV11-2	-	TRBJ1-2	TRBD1	CASSSLRDRGYGYTF	TGTGCCAGCAGCTCGCTCCGGGACAGGGGTTATGGCTACACCTTC
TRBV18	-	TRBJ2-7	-	CASSPGPYEQYF	TGTGCCAGCTCCCCAGGACCCTACGAGCAGTACTTC
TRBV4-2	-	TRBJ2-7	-	CASSQRVGTMLDEQYF	TGTGCCAGCAGCCAAAGGGTCGGGACAATGCTCGACGAGCAGTACTTC
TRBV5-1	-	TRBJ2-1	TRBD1	CASSLIGDRGNEQFF	TGCGCCAGCAGCTTGATAGGGGACAGGGGGAATGAGCAGTTCTTC